The clone carrying this T cell receptor (beta chain) was seen repeatedly, ten times or more. V lost 7 bases and J 6 bases, leaving 10 bases between the germline ends. Looked up from germline, CDR1 is SGHAT and CDR2 is FQNNGV. CDR3 size: 11 residues. The data belong to a study of regulatory T cells in long-lasting Graves disease. At the level of the study: Graves' patients, diagnosed recently, had received antithyroid drugs under 3 months.

Indicated time point: newly diagnosed GD, antithyroid drugs for less than 3 months. There was RNA extracted from PBMCs, and the TCR library was made from it. Construction of the TCR beta libraries employed iRepertoire HTBI primers in conjunction with Arm-PCR of CDR3 regions. TCRdb passed the multiplex PCR reads through MiXCR, listing each CDR3 protein once. The data show 400,000 to 550,000 distinct CDR3 sequences, under 15% seen once. This sample also appeared in a second study, on T cells in Graves' hyperthyroidism and ophthalmopathy. From that study: The HTBI primer set served for first-round RT-PCR of the TCR CDR3. Among clonotypes expanded in thyroid above 0.001, most were also found in blood.

Here the sequenced sample was peripheral blood mononuclear cells (PBMCs), taken at new diagnosis, from a patient treated with antithyroid drugs. This chain connects TRBV11-2 to TRBJ2-7; D uncertain. The receptor comes from a young woman with Graves disease. In nucleotides, the CDR3 is TGTGCCAGCAACAACGGCGGCGAGCAGTACTTC. Translating it yields CASNNGGEQYF.